This record looks at one T cell receptor beta chain sequence and its context. The record originates from a study of control samples from healthy donors and cancer patients. Here immunoSEQ multiplex PCR was the method, and the copy in TCRdb shows in-frame clones only, minus some. This repertoire shows more than 95,000 clones, 80% to 90% found once; its top ten account for 0.95% to 1.3%. The sequence was collected from a woman aged 50 to 60 with colorectal cancer. The source material was PBMCs.

The CDR3 DNA reads TGTGCCTGGAGTAGGGACAGAGCCTACGAGCAGTACTTC. It encodes CAWSRDRAYEQYF. The chain is built from TRBV30 and TRBJ2-7, with 7 bases lining up with TRBD1. Losses at the gene ends were 2 bases for V and 2 bases for J; bases not matched to a gene: 3. The CDR3 covers 13 residues. Germline V gene lookup returns CDR1 GTSNPN and CDR2 SVGIG (reference sequence).